This entry lists 26 T cell receptor beta chains sequenced from one sample in a study of blood T cell repertoires in COVID-19. Some clones are missing from TCRdb's copy, which holds only in-frame ones; the method was immunoSEQ multiplex PCR. The table includes 150,000 to 200,000 clones, 86% detected once. The sequencing input was peripheral blood. These receptors all stem from a man in his forties or fifties with active or convalescent COVID-19.

The rearrangement joins TRBV7-7 to TRBJ2-3, with D maybe TRBD2 (6 bases). With 1 base removed from V and 0 bases from J, the gap between germline ends came to 11 bases. Germline loops: CDR1 SSHAT, CDR2 FNYEAQ (reference sequence). This CDR3 has 16 amino acids. CDR3 bases: TGTGCCAGCAGCTTAGGGGGGACTCCTAGCACAGATACGCAGTATTTT. This codes for CASSLGGTPSTDTQYF.

V gene TRBV19 combines with J gene TRBJ2-1; weak D call: TRBD1 (5 bases). V shed 7 bases and J shed 6 bases, with 19 bases lying between them. This CDR3 region has 15 residues. CDR1 is LNHDA and CDR2 is SQIVND in the germline V gene (reference sequence). CDR3 coding DNA: TGTGCCAGTACCCCAACGGTCGCAGGGATCAATGAGCAGTTCTTC. Its protein product is CASTPTVAGINEQFF.

The chain recombines TRBV7-2 with TRBJ2-2, with D maybe TRBD2 (6 bases). Trimming shortened V by 0 bases and J by 6 bases, and 14 bases separated the two germline ends. Germline assignment: CDR1 SGHTA and CDR2 FQGNSA. This CDR3 region has 16 residues. The CDR3, as DNA: TGTGCCAGCAGCTTAGCGCGGCGGGAAGGGTCCGGGGAGCTGTTTTTT. This gives the protein CASSLARREGSGELFF.

The chain links TRBV6-4 to TRBJ2-3, with 7 bases fitting TRBD1. Per germline, CDR1 MRHNA and CDR2 SNTAGT. V lost 3 bases, J lost 5 bases, and 5 bases stayed unmatched. There are 14 residues in the CDR3. The DNA of the CDR3 is TGTGCCAGCAGTGAGGGGCAGGGGGAAGATACGCAGTATTTT. It codes for CASSEGQGEDTQYF.

CDR3 DNA: TGTGCCAGCTCACCACAACCCGGCACAGCGGGGACCTCTGGGGCCAACGTCCTGACTTTC. Its translation: CASSPQPGTAGTSGANVLTF. J is TRBJ2-6 and V is TRBV18; 7 bases are a match to TRBD2. CDR1 KGHSH and CDR2 LQKENI come from the germline V gene. The CDR3 is 20 residues long. Trimming cost V 1 base and J 0 bases; bases outside gene matches: 12.

V is TRBV5-1 and J is TRBJ2-5; maybe TRBD2 (6 bases). CDR1 and CDR2 (germline): SGHRS, YFSETQ. CDR3 length equals 14 residues. The V gene lost 2 bases and the J gene lost 1 base, with 9 bases spanning the gap. CDR3 sequence (DNA): TGCGCCAGCAGCTTCAGCGGGCCCCAAGAGACCCAGTACTTC. Amino acid sequence: CASSFSGPQETQYF.

The V and J genes are TRBV6-1 and TRBJ2-7; no definite D call. The CDR3 runs to 15 residues. Germline V lookup: CDR1 MNHNS, CDR2 SASEGT. V lost 2 bases to trimming and J lost 5 bases, with 16 bases between them. The CDR3 reads CASSERGAPPDEQYF. DNA for the CDR3: TGTGCCAGCAGTGAAAGAGGCGCCCCGCCGGACGAGCAGTACTTC.

V gene TRBV29-1 combines with J gene TRBJ1-2; a possible D gene is TRBD1 (6 bases). Germline assignment: CDR1 SQVTM and CDR2 ANQGSEA. CDR3 length: 13 residues. Deletions cut 0 bases from V and 6 bases from J, with 11 bases between. The CDR3 DNA follows: TGCAGCGTTGAAGATCTAACAGGGCATGGCTACACCTTC. Translated: CSVEDLTGHGYTF.

The V and J genes are TRBV7-3 and TRBJ2-5; possible D gene TRBD2, 6 bases. This CDR3 has 15 amino acids. Between the trimmed V and J ends, which lost 4 bases and 5 bases, there was a span of 17 bases. The germline V gene has CDR1 SGHTA and CDR2 FQGTGA. The CDR3 loop is CASSYGGSGRETQYF. CDR3 coding DNA: TGTGCCAGCAGCTATGGGGGGTCCGGTAGGGAGACCCAGTACTTC.

This sequence joins TRBV6-2 or TRBV6-3 and TRBJ1-5; 8 bases match TRBD1. The V segment lost 2 bases and the J segment 2 bases; nucleotides outside the gene matches: 2. The CDR3 covers 15 residues. CDR1 is MNHEY and CDR2 is SVGEGT in the germline V gene. CDR3 in amino acids: CASSYQTGGNQPQHF. Here the CDR3 DNA reads TGTGCCAGCAGTTACCAGACAGGGGGCAATCAGCCCCAGCATTTT.

The gene calls are TRBV6-1 and TRBJ2-3, with a possible D match to TRBD2 (5 bases). Germline values: CDR1 MNHNS, CDR2 SASEGT. The V end lost 0 bases, the J end lost 1 base, and 8 bases lay between the germline ends. CDR3 length: 15 residues. CDR3: CASSEARAGTDTQYF. The CDR3 DNA is TGTGCCAGCAGTGAAGCGCGGGCCGGCACAGATACGCAGTATTTT.

J is TRBJ1-1 and V is TRBV6-5; TRBD1 agrees at 8 bases. The CDR3 sequence is 13 residues long. Per germline, CDR1 MNHEY and CDR2 SVGAGI. V trimming: 7 bases; J trimming: 4 bases; junction bases outside the gene matches: 5. CDR3: CASTPQGGTEAFF. In nucleotides, the CDR3 is TGTGCCAGCACACCACAGGGGGGCACTGAAGCTTTCTTT.

This chain's CDR3 is CAWSVTGGGKLFF. As DNA, the CDR3 is TGTGCCTGGAGCGTGACAGGCGGGGGAAAACTGTTTTTT. This chain joins TRBV30 and TRBJ1-4, with D perhaps TRBD1 (6 bases). V gave up 3 bases and J gave up 10 bases, with 15 bases separating them. Germline CDR1 GTSNPN, CDR2 SVGIG (reference sequence). This CDR3 has 13 residues. Drawing the rest from reference TRBV30 and TRBJ1-4, the complete variable domain is SQTIHQWPATLVQPVGSPLSLECTVEGTSNPNLYWYRQAAGRGLQLLFYSVGIGQISSEVPQNLSASRPQDRQFILSSKKLLLSDSGFYLCAWSVTGGGKLFFGSGTQLSVL.

The rearrangement uses TRBV19 and TRBJ1-2; D is unclear. The germline V gene encodes CDR1 LNHDA and CDR2 SQIVND (reference sequence). The V and J ends lost 3 bases and 8 bases respectively, with 16 bases between them. This CDR3 is 14 amino acids long. The CDR3 sequence: CASSIIEGPRGYTF. CDR3 in DNA: TGTGCCAGTAGTATCATCGAGGGTCCTAGGGGCTACACCTTC.

The rearrangement uses TRBV23-1 and TRBJ2-6; D call uncertain. TRBV23-1 is designated an ORF whose function remains uncertain. V shed 3 bases and J shed 0 bases, with 18 bases lying between them. This CDR3 is built from 19 residues. CDR3 sequence reads: CASSHPPVGPISGANVLTF. In DNA form, the CDR3 reads TGCGCCAGCAGTCACCCCCCCGTGGGCCCTATCTCTGGGGCCAACGTCCTGACTTTC.

The chain joins TRBV19 to TRBJ1-2, with 8 bases identical to TRBD1. The CDR3 extends over 14 amino acids. Trimming at V came to 7 bases and at J to 7 bases, leaving 11 bases not matched to a gene. Germline V gene data show CDR1 as LNHDA and CDR2 as SQIVND (reference sequence). The CDR3 sequence is CASNLQGEWRGYTF. The CDR3 DNA reads TGTGCCAGTAATCTACAGGGGGAGTGGCGTGGCTACACCTTC. Combining the CDR3 with reference TRBV19 and TRBJ1-2 gives the whole variable domain DGGITQSPKYLFRKEGQNVTLSCEQNLNHDAMYWYRQDPGQGLRLIYYSQIVNDFQKGDIAEGYSVSREKKESFPLTVTSAQKNPTAFYLCASNLQGEWRGYTFGSGTRLTVV.

The rearrangement uses TRBV4-1 and TRBJ1-1; 8 nucleotides match TRBD1. Germline lookup yields CDR1 MGHRA and CDR2 YSYEKL. Trimming took 0 bases from V and 0 from J; bases not matched to a gene: 6. The CDR3 totals 17 residues. As DNA, the CDR3 is TGCGCCAGCAGCCAAGATTGGGGGACAGGCCTGAACACTGAAGCTTTCTTT. Translation: CASSQDWGTGLNTEAFF.

CDR3 in amino acids: CASSSGTPREEQYF. The CDR3 DNA follows: TGTGCCAGCAGCTCCGGGACACCTAGGGAGGAGCAGTACTTC. The rearrangement joins TRBV6-5 to TRBJ2-7, with D perhaps TRBD1 (6 bases). CDR3 length equals 14 residues. Germline CDR1 and CDR2: MNHEY and SVGAGI. Trimming removed 6 bases at V and 7 bases at J, with 19 bases between.

V and J are TRBV6-2 or TRBV6-3 and TRBJ1-1; D remains unclear. Germline V lookup: CDR1 MNHEY, CDR2 SVGEGT. Deletions cut 4 bases from V and 0 bases from J, with 9 bases between. The CDR3 is 14 residues long. The CDR3 here is CASSFPPMNTEAFF. In DNA, the CDR3 is TGTGCCAGCAGTTTCCCACCTATGAACACTGAAGCTTTCTTT.

The chain joins TRBV19 to TRBJ2-5, with 11 bases identical to TRBD2. V shed 5 bases and J 3 bases; nucleotides not matched to a gene: 8. The CDR3 is made up of 16 amino acids. Looked up from germline, CDR1 is LNHDA and CDR2 is SQIVND (reference sequence). Written as DNA, the CDR3 is TGTGCCAGTAGTCCCAAACTAGCGGGAGTTAAAGAGACCCAGTACTTC. Its translation: CASSPKLAGVKETQYF. The full variable domain, rest sourced from reference TRBV19 and TRBJ2-5, is DGGITQSPKYLFRKEGQNVTLSCEQNLNHDAMYWYRQDPGQGLRLIYYSQIVNDFQKGDIAEGYSVSREKKESFPLTVTSAQKNPTAFYLCASSPKLAGVKETQYFGPGTRLLVL.

The V call is TRBV19, the J call TRBJ1-5, with D possibly being TRBD1 (6 bases). The length of the CDR3 is 15 residues. V gave up 6 bases and J gave up 7 bases, with 19 bases separating them. The V gene's germline CDR1 is LNHDA and CDR2 SQIVND (reference sequence). The CDR3 DNA sequence: TGTGCCAGTAGCAGCGGGGGCCCTGGCGGACAGCCCCAGCATTTT. Protein sequence: CASSSGGPGGQPQHF.

This clone turned up a few times. As DNA, the CDR3 is TGTGCCAGCAGCCTTAGCGGGGGGGTTACCGGGGAGCTGTTTTTT. Translating gives CASSLSGGVTGELFF. The chain links TRBV3-1 (or the pseudogene TRBV3-2) to TRBJ2-2; 11 nucleotides align to TRBD2. The CDR3 loop spans 15 amino acids. Germline trimming cut 4 bases from V and 5 bases from J; bases unmatched to any gene: 3. Germline values: CDR1 LGHDT, CDR2 YNNKEL (reference sequence).

This clone has just one count. V usage is TRBV4-3 and J usage is TRBJ2-5; 8 bases align to TRBD1. This CDR3 contains 15 residues. Germline V gene sequence: CDR1 LGHNA, CDR2 YSLEER. The V and J ends lost 0 bases and 5 bases, in that order; junction bases with no gene match: 5. The CDR3 protein is CASSQEGTGGETQYF. The CDR3 nucleotides read TGCGCCAGCAGCCAAGAGGGGACAGGAGGGGAGACCCAGTACTTC.

The chain employs TRBV29-1 and TRBJ2-5, with a tentative D call TRBD1 (7 bases). This CDR3 region has 14 residues. Germline CDR1 and CDR2: SQVTM and ANQGSEA. Trimming shortened V by 5 bases and J by 4 bases, and 17 bases separated the two germline ends. Here the CDR3 reads CSVPGGGSRETQYF. In nucleotides, the CDR3 is TGCAGCGTTCCTGGAGGGGGCTCTAGAGAGACCCAGTACTTC.

The J gene is TRBJ1-2, the V gene TRBV27; 7 bases agree with TRBD1. Unmatched junction bases numbered 8, after V lost 4 bases and J lost 3 bases. This CDR3 contains 15 residues. Germline CDR1 MNHEY, CDR2 SMNVEV (reference sequence). The CDR3 loop reads CASSSYRGQDYGYTF. For the CDR3, the DNA is TGTGCCAGCAGTTCTTACAGGGGTCAAGACTATGGCTACACCTTC.

This clone was detected ten times or more. The chain employs TRBV7-6 and TRBJ2-2, with 9 bases identical to TRBD2. This CDR3 spans 16 amino acids. Germline V gene lookup returns CDR1 SGHVS and CDR2 FNYEAQ. J gave up 4 bases and V 2 bases, and 5 bases lay outside the gene matches. CDR3 DNA: TGTGCCAGCAGCTTAAATAGCGGGGGAACCACCGGGGAGCTGTTTTTT. Translated: CASSLNSGGTTGELFF.